These 14 T cell receptor beta chains share one sample of origin, sequenced in a study of breast tumors, draining lymph nodes, adjacent tissues. TCRdb fed the multiplex PCR reads into MiXCR, producing one record per CDR3 protein. The sample shows about 150,000 distinct CDR3 sequences, about 33% of them seen only once. Samples came from axillary lymph nodes draining the breast cancer. The sequencing sample was made of axillary lymph node tissue. Receptor source: a female donor with breast cancer. Some clones in this sample may be carry-over from other donors' samples.

V gene TRBV12-3 or TRBV12-4 combines with J gene TRBJ2-5, with 13 bases lining up with TRBD2. The CDR3 spans 16 residues. The V gene end was trimmed by 3 bases and the J gene end by 5 bases; junction bases not matched to a gene: 6. CDR3 sequence reads: CASSFGLAGATETQYF. CDR3 sequence (DNA): TGTGCCAGCAGTTTTGGACTAGCGGGGGCGACGGAGACCCAGTACTTC.

This clonotype was observed a few times. This may be a read error: a much more frequent sequence differs by one nucleotide. The chain joins TRBV6-5 to TRBJ2-1; D not certain. Deletions cut 5 bases from V and 7 bases from J, with 9 bases between. The CDR3 has 12 amino acids. Germline CDR1 is MNHEY and CDR2 is SVGAGI. The chain's CDR3 is CASSHARNEQFF. The CDR3 DNA reads TGTGCCAGCAGTCACGCTAGGAATGAGCAGTTCTTC.

This clonotype has just a few counts. This may arise from a read error, as a much more abundant clone is one base away. The final CDR3 position lacks the conserved phenylalanine or tryptophan, pointing to a likely read error. The rearrangement links TRBV7-8 to TRBJ2-7; 9 bases fit TRBD2. The V gene's germline CDR1 is SGHVS and CDR2 FQNEAQ. CDR3 length equals 14 residues. The CDR3 DNA follows: TGTGCCGGCAGCTTAGAGCGGGGGGCTTTCGAGCAGTACCTC. It yields the protein CAGSLERGAFEQYL.

This clonotype was counted a single time. This sequence may be a read error, since a much larger clone differs from it by one base. The genes are TRBV6-5 and TRBJ2-1; D gene unclear. Looked up from germline, CDR1 is MNHEY and CDR2 is SVGAGI. This CDR3 has 14 residues. The CDR3 nucleotides read TGTGCCAGCAATTACTCGAACCGATACAATGAGCAGTTCTTC. This translates into CASNYSNRYNEQFF.

The CDR3 reads CASSLGLEPRNTEAFF. Here the CDR3 DNA reads TGTGCCAGCAGCTTGGGGCTTGAGCCCAGGAACACTGAAGCTTTCTTT. The chain carries TRBV5-5 and TRBJ1-3; D remains ambiguous. TRBJ1-1 matches the DNA end more closely, so the J call is doubtful. The CDR3 has 16 amino acids. Germline values: CDR1 SGHKS, CDR2 YYEKEE (reference sequence).

The CDR3 coding sequence is TGTGCCAGTACCGGACAGTCCTTTAGCACGGCCCAGCATTTT. Translated, it gives CASTGQSFSTAQHF. The chain couples TRBV2 to TRBJ1-5; a possible D gene is TRBD1 (6 bases). CDR1 is SNHLY, CDR2 FYNNEI, per germline. The CDR3 sequence is 14 residues long. V was clipped by 9 bases and J by 11 bases, with 23 bases between them. The whole variable domain, filled in from reference TRBV2 and TRBJ1-5, reads EPEVTQTPSHQVTQMGQEVILRCVPISNHLYFYWYRQILGQKVEFLVSFYNNEISEKSEIFDDQFSVERPDGSNFTLKIRSTKLEDSAMYFCASTGQSFSTAQHFGDGTRLSIL.

The chain carries TRBV20-1 and TRBJ1-4; 10 nucleotides agree with TRBD1. Germline-derived CDR1 and CDR2 are DFQATT and SNEGSKA (reference sequence). The CDR3 has 13 amino acids. The V gene end was trimmed by 8 bases and the J gene end by 8 bases; junction bases not matched to a gene: 8. CDR3 amino acids: CSPRAGQGEKLFF. The CDR3 region has the DNA TGCAGTCCGAGGGCGGGACAGGGGGAAAAACTGTTTTTT.

As regards this clonotype: Since the CDR3 does not end with the conserved phenylalanine or tryptophan, this likely comes from a read error. This rearrangement joins TRBV7-9 to TRBJ2-1; 10 nucleotides match TRBD2. Germline V gene sequence: CDR1 SEHNR, CDR2 FQNEAQ (reference sequence). The CDR3 has 15 residues. Here the CDR3 reads CASSLSSGGRDEQFL. CDR3 DNA sequence: TGTGCTAGCAGCTTATCTAGCGGGGGAAGGGATGAGCAGTTCCTC.

This clonotype was counted many times. The V call is TRBV7-2, the J call TRBJ2-7, with 9 nucleotides matching TRBD1. From germline, CDR1 is SGHTA and CDR2 FQGNSA. Trimming took 5 bases from V and 4 from J; bases not matched to a gene: 6. The CDR3 runs to 14 residues. The chain's CDR3 is CASSLGQGKYEQYV. CDR3 sequence (DNA): TGTGCCAGCAGCCTCGGACAGGGGAAATACGAGCAGTACGTC.

Notes on this clonotype: A much larger clone sits a single nucleotide away, making a read error possible. The gene calls are TRBV20-1 and TRBJ1-5; 7 nucleotides agree with TRBD1. Looked up from germline, CDR1 is DFQATT and CDR2 is SNEGSKA (reference sequence). The CDR3 consists of 14 residues. The CDR3 reads CSAKSGTVNPPQHF. The CDR3 nucleotides read TGCAGTGCTAAGTCGGGGACAGTAAATCCGCCCCAGCATTTT.

This clonotype was counted ten times or more. The genes are TRBV5-1 and TRBJ2-3; 7 positions agree with TRBD2. Germline V lookup: CDR1 SGHRS, CDR2 YFSETQ. Trimming cost V 6 bases and J 5 bases; bases outside gene matches: 15. The length of the CDR3 is 16 residues. Here the CDR3 reads CASNDRERGDRDTQYF. The CDR3 coding sequence is TGCGCCAGCAACGACCGAGAGCGGGGCGACAGAGATACGCAGTATTTT. The full variable domain, in which reference TRBV5-1 and TRBJ2-3 provide the parts outside the CDR3, is KAGVTQTPRYLIKTRGQQVTLSCSPISGHRSVSWYQQTPGQGLQFLFEYFSETQRNKGNFPGRFSGRQFSNSRSEMNVSTLELGDSALYLCASNDRERGDRDTQYFGPGTRLTVL.

This clonotype was seen many times. The DNA of the CDR3 is TGTGCCAGCAGCGGATCCGGCGACTACCAAGAGACCCAGTACTTC. It specifies CASSGSGDYQETQYF. This chain joins TRBV9 and TRBJ2-5; D remains unclear. Trimming shortened V by 3 bases and J by 0 bases, and 12 bases separated the two germline ends. Germline values: CDR1 SGDLS, CDR2 YYNGEE. This CDR3 has 15 amino acids.

In this sample, this clonotype turned up many times. One end of the junction is discordant with germline, which a read error may explain. V usage is TRBV7-7 and J usage is TRBJ2-1; possibly TRBD2 for D (6 bases). Per germline, CDR1 SSHAT and CDR2 FNYEAQ (reference sequence). CDR3 length: 13 residues. CDR3 in amino acids: CASSTISGDEQFF. The CDR3 DNA sequence: TGTGCTAGCAGCACGATCTCGGGGGATGAGCAGTTCTTC.

This clonotype was detected only a few times. Possible read error: a much larger clone is one base away. CDR3 region: CASRRRGATTGELFF. The CDR3 region has the DNA TGTGCCAGCAGGCGGAGGGGAGCGACCACCGGGGAGCTGTTTTTT. The chain employs TRBV11-2 and TRBJ2-2; D might be TRBD2 (6 bases). V dropped 6 bases and J dropped 4 bases, with 15 bases sitting between them. This CDR3 spans 15 amino acids. Germline V gene lookup returns CDR1 SGHAT and CDR2 FQNNGV.